One and the same sample provided the 8 T cell receptor beta chains below, sequenced in a study of cytomegalovirus exposure and HLA in healthy donors. With 60 Vbeta and 13 Jbeta primers, the PCR was carried out. The repertoire was sequenced with immunoSEQ multiplex PCR; TCRdb's copy has only in-frame clones and lacks some. The repertoire consists of about 150,000 clones, with 60% to 85% occurring once and the leading ten covering roughly 6.8%. Sequencing was done on a sample of PBMCs. The receptors shown here come from a man aged 50 or older in good health and CMV-seropositive.

Comments on this clone: This CDR3 is also generated by other DNA sequences in the sample. The rearrangement links TRBV5-1 to TRBJ2-3; TRBD1 agrees at 11 bases. V was pared by 4 bases and J by 4 bases, with 2 bases of the junction left unmatched. Germline V gives CDR1 SGHRS, CDR2 YFSETQ. CDR3 size: 14 residues. The chain's CDR3 is CASSLGQGADTQYF. The CDR3 coding sequence is TGCGCCAGCAGCCTGGGACAGGGGGCAGATACGCAGTATTTT. The full variable domain, in which reference TRBV5-1 and TRBJ2-3 provide the parts outside the CDR3, is KAGVTQTPRYLIKTRGQQVTLSCSPISGHRSVSWYQQTPGQGLQFLFEYFSETQRNKGNFPGRFSGRQFSNSRSEMNVSTLELGDSALYLCASSLGQGADTQYFGPGTRLTVL.

The rearrangement uses TRBV28 and TRBJ2-2; D perhaps matches TRBD1 (6 bases). CDR1 is MDHEN, CDR2 SYDVKM, per germline. V was shortened by 6 bases and J by 7 bases, with 12 bases between the two germline ends. The CDR3 runs 13 residues. CDR3 DNA sequence: TGTGCCAGCAGCTCGACAGGATACGGGGAGCTGTTTTTT. It yields the protein CASSSTGYGELFF.

The rearrangement links TRBV18 to TRBJ2-5; the D is unclear. The germline V and J ends were trimmed by 2 bases and 5 bases, with 12 bases remaining between them. From germline, CDR1 is KGHSH and CDR2 LQKENI. The CDR3 is made up of 14 amino acids. The CDR3 bases are TGTGCCAGCTCACCATCCGCCGAGTCGGAGACCCAGTACTTC. Protein sequence: CASSPSAESETQYF.

The V gene is TRBV6-5, the J gene TRBJ2-5; 10 nucleotides match TRBD1. This CDR3 has 16 residues. Per germline, CDR1 MNHEY and CDR2 SVGAGI. V lost 0 bases to trimming and J lost 4 bases; unmatched junction nucleotides: 5. CDR3 amino acids: CASSYSIGTGAETQYF. The CDR3 DNA reads as TGTGCCAGCAGTTACTCAATCGGGACAGGGGCAGAGACCCAGTACTTC.

The chain uses TRBV15 and TRBJ2-1; a possible D gene is TRBD2 (6 bases). The CDR3 spans 18 residues. Germline-derived CDR1 and CDR2 are LNHNV and YYDKDF (reference sequence). Trimming shortened V by 0 bases and J by 1 base, and 16 bases separated the two germline ends. The CDR3 spells CATSRDFGISGSYNEQFF. DNA of the CDR3: TGTGCCACCAGCAGAGATTTCGGTATTAGCGGTTCCTACAATGAGCAGTTCTTC.

This chain joins TRBV30 and TRBJ1-1; possibly TRBD1 for D (6 bases). Trimming left V 3 bases short and J 4 bases short, with 12 bases between. This CDR3 spans 13 amino acids. Germline values: CDR1 GTSNPN, CDR2 SVGIG (reference sequence). This chain's CDR3 is CAWRETGTTEAFF. CDR3 in DNA: TGTGCCTGGAGGGAAACAGGGACCACTGAAGCTTTCTTT.

The rearrangement uses TRBV27 and TRBJ1-2, with D maybe TRBD1 (5 bases). Germline CDR1 is MNHEY and CDR2 is SMNVEV (reference sequence). V shed 1 base and J shed 4 bases, with 13 bases lying between them. This CDR3 has 15 residues. The CDR3 DNA reads TGTGCCAGCAGTTTATGGGGGGACGAGTCCTATGGCTACACCTTC. Protein: CASSLWGDESYGYTF.

The V and J genes are TRBV2 and TRBJ2-7; maybe TRBD2 (6 bases). The length of the CDR3 is 15 residues. The germline V and J ends were trimmed by 4 bases and 3 bases, with 16 bases remaining between them. Germline assignment: CDR1 SNHLY and CDR2 FYNNEI. The CDR3 DNA sequence: TGTGCCAGCAGTGGACCGCGCATCGGGGGCTACGAGCAGTACTTC. It translates to CASSGPRIGGYEQYF.